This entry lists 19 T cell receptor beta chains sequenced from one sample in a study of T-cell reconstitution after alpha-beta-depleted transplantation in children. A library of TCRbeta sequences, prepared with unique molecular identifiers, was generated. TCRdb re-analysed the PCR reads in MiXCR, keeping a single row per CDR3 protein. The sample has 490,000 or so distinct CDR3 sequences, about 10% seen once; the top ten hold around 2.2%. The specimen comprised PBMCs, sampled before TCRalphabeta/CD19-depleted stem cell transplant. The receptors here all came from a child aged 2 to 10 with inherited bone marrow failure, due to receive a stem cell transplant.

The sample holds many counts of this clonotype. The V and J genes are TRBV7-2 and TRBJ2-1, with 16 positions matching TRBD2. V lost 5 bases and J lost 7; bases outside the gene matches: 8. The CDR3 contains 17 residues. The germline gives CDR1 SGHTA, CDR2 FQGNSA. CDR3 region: CASSLPGLAGGWNEQFF. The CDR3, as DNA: TGTGCCAGCAGCCTACCGGGACTAGCGGGAGGGTGGAATGAGCAGTTCTTC. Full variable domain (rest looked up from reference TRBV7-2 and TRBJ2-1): GAGVSQSPSNKVTEKGKDVELRCDPISGHTALYWYRQSLGQGLEFLIYFQGNSAPDKSGLPSDRFSAERTGGSVSTLTIQRTQQEDSAVYLCASSLPGLAGGWNEQFFGPGTRLTVL.

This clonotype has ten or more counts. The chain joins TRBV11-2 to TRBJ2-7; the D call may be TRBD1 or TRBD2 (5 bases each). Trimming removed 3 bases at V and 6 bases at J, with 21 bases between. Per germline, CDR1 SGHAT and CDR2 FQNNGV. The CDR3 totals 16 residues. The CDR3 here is CASSLGWGKGSFEQYF. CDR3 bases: TGTGCCAGCAGCTTGGGATGGGGGAAAGGGTCTTTCGAGCAGTACTTC.

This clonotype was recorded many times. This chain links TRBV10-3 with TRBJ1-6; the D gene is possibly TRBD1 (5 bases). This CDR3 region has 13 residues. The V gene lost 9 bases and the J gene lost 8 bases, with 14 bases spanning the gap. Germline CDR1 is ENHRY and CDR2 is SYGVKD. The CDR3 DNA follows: TGTGCCATTACCGACAGAGGTGATTCACCCCTCCACTTT. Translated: CAITDRGDSPLHF.

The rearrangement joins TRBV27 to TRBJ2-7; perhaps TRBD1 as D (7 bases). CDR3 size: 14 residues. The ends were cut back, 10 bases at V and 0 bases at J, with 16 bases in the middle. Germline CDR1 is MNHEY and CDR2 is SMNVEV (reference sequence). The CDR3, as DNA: TGTGCCACCACTGGCAGGGGGGCCTCCTACGAGCAGTACTTC. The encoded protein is CATTGRGASYEQYF.

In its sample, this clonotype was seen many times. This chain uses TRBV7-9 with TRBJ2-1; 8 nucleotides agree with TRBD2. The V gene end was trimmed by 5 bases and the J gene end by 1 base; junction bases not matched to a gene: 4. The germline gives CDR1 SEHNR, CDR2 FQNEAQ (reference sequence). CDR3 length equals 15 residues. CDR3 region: CASSERELSYNEQFF. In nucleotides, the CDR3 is TGTGCCAGCAGCGAGCGGGAGTTATCCTACAATGAGCAGTTCTTC. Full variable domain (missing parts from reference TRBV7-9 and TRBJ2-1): DTGVSQNPRHKITKRGQNVTFRCDPISEHNRLYWYRQTLGQGPEFLTYFQNEAQLEKSRLLSDRFSAERPKGSFSTLEIQRTEQGDSAMYLCASSERELSYNEQFFGPGTRLTVL.

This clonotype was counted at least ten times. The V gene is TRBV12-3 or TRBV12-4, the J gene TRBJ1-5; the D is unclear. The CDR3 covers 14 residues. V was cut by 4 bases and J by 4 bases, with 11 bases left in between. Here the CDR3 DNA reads TGTGCCAGCAGTTGGACGGACGGAAATCAGCCCCAGCATTTT. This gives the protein CASSWTDGNQPQHF.

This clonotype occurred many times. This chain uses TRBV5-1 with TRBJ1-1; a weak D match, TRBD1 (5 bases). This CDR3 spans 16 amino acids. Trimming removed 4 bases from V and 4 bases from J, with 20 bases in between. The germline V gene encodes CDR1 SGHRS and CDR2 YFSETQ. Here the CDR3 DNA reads TGCGCCAGCAGCCCAGTAGGGCAGGGAGAGGGCACTGAAGCTTTCTTT. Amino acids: CASSPVGQGEGTEAFF.

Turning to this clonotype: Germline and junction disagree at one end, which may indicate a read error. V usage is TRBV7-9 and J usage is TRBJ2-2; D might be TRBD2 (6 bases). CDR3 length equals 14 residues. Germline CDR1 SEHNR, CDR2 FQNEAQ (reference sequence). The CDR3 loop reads CASSTDYNTGEPFF. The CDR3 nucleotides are TGTGCCAGCAGCACGGACTATAACACCGGGGAGCCGTTTTTT.

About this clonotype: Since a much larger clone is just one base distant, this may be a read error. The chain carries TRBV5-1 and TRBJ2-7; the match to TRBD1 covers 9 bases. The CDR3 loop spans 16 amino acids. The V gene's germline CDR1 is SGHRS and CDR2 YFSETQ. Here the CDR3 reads CASSFEPGQGFHEHYF. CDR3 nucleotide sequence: TGCGCCAGCAGCTTTGAACCGGGACAGGGATTTCACGAGCATTACTTC.

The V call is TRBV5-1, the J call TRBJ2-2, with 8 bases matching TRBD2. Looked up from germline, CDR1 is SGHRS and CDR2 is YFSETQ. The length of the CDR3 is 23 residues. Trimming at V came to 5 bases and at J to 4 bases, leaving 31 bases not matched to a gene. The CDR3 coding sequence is TGCGCCAGCAGGGTCCTCTATCGAGAGGAAGAAATATCGGGAGGGCCGGGCACCGGGGAGCTGTTTTTT. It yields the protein CASRVLYREEEISGGPGTGELFF. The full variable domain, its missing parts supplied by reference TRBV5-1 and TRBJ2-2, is KAGVTQTPRYLIKTRGQQVTLSCSPISGHRSVSWYQQTPGQGLQFLFEYFSETQRNKGNFPGRFSGRQFSNSRSEMNVSTLELGDSALYLCASRVLYREEEISGGPGTGELFFGEGSRLTVL.

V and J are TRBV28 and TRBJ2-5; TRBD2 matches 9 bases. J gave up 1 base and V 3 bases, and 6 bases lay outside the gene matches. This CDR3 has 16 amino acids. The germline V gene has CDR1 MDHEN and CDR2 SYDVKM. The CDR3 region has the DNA TGTGCCAGCAGTTTCCTAGCGGGGCCCACCCAAGAGACCCAGTACTTC. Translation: CASSFLAGPTQETQYF.

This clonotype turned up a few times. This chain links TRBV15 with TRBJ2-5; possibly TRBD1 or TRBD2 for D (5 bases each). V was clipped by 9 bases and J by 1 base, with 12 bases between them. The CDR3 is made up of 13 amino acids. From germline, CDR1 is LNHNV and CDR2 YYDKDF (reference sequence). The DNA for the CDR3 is TGTGCCACTACCCGGGGCCTCCAAGAGACCCAGTACTTC. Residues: CATTRGLQETQYF.

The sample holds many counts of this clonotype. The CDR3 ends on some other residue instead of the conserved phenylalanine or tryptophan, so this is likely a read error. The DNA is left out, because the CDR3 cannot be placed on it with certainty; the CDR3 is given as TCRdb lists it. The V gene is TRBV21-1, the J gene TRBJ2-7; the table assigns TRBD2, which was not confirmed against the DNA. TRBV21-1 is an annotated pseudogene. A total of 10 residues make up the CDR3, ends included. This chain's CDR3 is CASSKGAWVD.

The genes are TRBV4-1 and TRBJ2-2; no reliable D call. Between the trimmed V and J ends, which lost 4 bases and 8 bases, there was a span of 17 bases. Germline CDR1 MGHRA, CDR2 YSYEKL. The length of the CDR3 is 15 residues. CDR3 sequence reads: CASSPPLGLAGELFF. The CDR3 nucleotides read TGCGCCAGCAGCCCCCCCCTGGGCCTGGCAGGGGAGCTGTTTTTT.

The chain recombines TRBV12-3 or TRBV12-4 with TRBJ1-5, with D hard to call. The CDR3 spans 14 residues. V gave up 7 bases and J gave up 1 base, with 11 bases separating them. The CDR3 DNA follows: TGTGCCAGCACCTTTGGCGGCAGCAATCAGCCCCAGCATTTT. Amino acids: CASTFGGSNQPQHF.

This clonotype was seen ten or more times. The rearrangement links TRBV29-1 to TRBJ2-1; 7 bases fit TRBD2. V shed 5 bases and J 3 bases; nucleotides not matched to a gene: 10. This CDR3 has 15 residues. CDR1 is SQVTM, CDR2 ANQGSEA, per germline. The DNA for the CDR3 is TGCAGCGTTAAGGGCCGACTAGCAGGCTACAATGAGCAGTTCTTC. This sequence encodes CSVKGRLAGYNEQFF.

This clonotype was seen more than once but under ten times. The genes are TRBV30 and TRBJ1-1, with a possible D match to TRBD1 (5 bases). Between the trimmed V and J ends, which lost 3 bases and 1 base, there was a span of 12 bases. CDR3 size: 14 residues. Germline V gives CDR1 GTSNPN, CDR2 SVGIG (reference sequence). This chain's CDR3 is CAWSLGGANTEAFF. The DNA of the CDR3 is TGTGCCTGGAGCTTGGGAGGGGCGAACACTGAAGCTTTCTTT.

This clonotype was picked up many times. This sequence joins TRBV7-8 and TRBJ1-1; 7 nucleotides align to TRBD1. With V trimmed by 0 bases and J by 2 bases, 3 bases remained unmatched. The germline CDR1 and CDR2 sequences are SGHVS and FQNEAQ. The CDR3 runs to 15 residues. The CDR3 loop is CASSLAHRGNTEAFF. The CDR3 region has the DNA TGTGCCAGCAGCTTAGCCCACAGGGGTAACACTGAAGCTTTCTTT.

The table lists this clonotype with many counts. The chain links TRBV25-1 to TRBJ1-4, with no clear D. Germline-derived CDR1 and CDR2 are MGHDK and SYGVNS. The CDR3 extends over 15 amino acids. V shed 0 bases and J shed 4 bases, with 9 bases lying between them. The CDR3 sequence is CASSEYGLLNEKLFF. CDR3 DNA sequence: TGTGCCAGCAGTGAATATGGACTCCTTAATGAAAAACTGTTTTTT.